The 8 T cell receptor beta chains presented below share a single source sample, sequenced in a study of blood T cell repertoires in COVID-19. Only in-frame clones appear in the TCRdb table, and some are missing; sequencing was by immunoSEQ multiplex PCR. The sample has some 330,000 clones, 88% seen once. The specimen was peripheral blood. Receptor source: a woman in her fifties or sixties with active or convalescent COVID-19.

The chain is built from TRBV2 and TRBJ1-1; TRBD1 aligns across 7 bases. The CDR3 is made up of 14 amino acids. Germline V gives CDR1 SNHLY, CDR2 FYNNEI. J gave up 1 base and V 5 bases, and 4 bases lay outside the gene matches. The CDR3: CASSRDSTNTEAFF. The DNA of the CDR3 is TGTGCCAGCAGTCGGGACAGTACGAACACTGAAGCTTTCTTT.

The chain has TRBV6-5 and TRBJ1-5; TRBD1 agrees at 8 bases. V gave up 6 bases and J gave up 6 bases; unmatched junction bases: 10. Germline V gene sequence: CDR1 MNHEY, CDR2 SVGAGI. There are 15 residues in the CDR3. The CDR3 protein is CASSRDDRGGQPQHF. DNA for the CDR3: TGTGCCAGCAGCCGTGACGACAGGGGAGGTCAGCCCCAGCATTTT.

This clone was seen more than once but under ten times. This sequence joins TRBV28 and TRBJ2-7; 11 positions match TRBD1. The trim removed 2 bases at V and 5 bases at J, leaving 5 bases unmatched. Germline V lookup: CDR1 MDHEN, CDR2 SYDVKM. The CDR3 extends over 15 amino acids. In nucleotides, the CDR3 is TGTGCCAGCAGTTTAGGTGGGACAGGGGGAAACGAGCAGTACTTC. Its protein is CASSLGGTGGNEQYF. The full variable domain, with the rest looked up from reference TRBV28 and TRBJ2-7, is DVKVTQSSRYLVKRTGEKVFLECVQDMDHENMFWYRQDPGLGLRLIYFSYDVKMKEKGDIPEGYSVSREKKERFSLILESASTNQTSMYLCASSLGGTGGNEQYFGPGTRLTVT.

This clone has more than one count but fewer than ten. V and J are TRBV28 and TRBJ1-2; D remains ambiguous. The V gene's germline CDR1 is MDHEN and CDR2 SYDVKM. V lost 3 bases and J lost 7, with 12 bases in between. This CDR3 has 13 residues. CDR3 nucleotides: TGTGCCAGCAGTTTTGGCAGTCCTCCTGGCTACACCTTC. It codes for CASSFGSPPGYTF.

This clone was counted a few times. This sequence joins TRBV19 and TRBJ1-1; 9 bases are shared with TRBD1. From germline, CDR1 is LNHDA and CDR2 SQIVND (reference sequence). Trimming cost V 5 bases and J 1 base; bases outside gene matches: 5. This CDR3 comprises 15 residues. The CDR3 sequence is CASSLPGQGNTEAFF. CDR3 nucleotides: TGTGCCAGTAGTCTCCCGGGACAGGGGAACACTGAAGCTTTCTTT.

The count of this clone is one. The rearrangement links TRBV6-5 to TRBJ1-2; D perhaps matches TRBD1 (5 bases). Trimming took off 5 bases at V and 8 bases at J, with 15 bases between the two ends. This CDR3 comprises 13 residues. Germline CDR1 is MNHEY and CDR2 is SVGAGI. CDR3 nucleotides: TGTGCCAGCAGTCCCCAGGGAGCGGGGGGCTACACCTTC. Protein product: CASSPQGAGGYTF.

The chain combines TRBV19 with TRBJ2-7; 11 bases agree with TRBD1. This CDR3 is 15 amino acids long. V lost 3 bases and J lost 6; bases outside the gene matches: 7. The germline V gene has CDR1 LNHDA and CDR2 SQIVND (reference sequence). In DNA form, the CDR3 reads TGTGCCAGTAGTATTCTAGGACAGGGGGCTGGCGAGCAGTACTTC. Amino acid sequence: CASSILGQGAGEQYF.

The CDR3 DNA follows: TGTGCCAGCAGGCCCTTAACAGAGACTGGAAACACCATATATTTT. Translated: CASRPLTETGNTIYF. The chain employs TRBV27 and TRBJ1-3; unclear D gene. The CDR3 length is 15 residues. In germline, CDR1 is MNHEY, CDR2 SMNVEV (reference sequence). Trimming took 6 bases from V and 2 from J, leaving 14 bases between them.